One sample yielded the 24 T cell receptor beta chains listed below, sequenced in a study of CD8 T cells in ankylosing spondylitis. TCRdb redid the calling of the 5' RACE reads with MiXCR, one entry per CDR3 protein. The sample lists roughly 13,000 distinct CDR3 sequences, more than 2.5% occurring once. Sequences were obtained from blood, either unsorted or a sorted T cell fraction (not recorded which). These TCRs come from a male donor with ankylosing spondylitis or in good health (not recorded which).

This clonotype has ten or more counts. The CDR3 DNA follows: TGTGCCAGCAGCGTAGACCCCCGGACAGGGGGCGAGCAGTACTTC. It yields the protein CASSVDPRTGGEQYF. The chain couples TRBV9 to TRBJ2-7, with 10 bases matching TRBD1. V lost 0 bases and J lost 6; bases outside the gene matches: 6. The germline gives CDR1 SGDLS, CDR2 YYNGEE. The CDR3 spans 15 residues.

This clonotype was seen ten or more times. The rearrangement joins TRBV9 to TRBJ2-3; the match to TRBD2 covers 13 bases. This CDR3 comprises 19 residues. Germline trimming cut 5 bases from V and 4 bases from J; bases unmatched to any gene: 16. CDR1 is SGDLS, CDR2 YYNGEE, per germline. CDR3 sequence (DNA): TGTGCCAGCAGTCCTACTAGCGGGGGGGCCAAGTCAACAGCAGATACGCAGTATTTT. Its translation: CASSPTSGGAKSTADTQYF.

This clonotype was found many times. The chain links TRBV9 to TRBJ2-3; TRBD2 aligns across 9 bases. This CDR3 spans 15 amino acids. Trimming at V came to 6 bases and at J to 3 bases, leaving 8 bases not matched to a gene. Germline-derived CDR1 and CDR2 are SGDLS and YYNGEE. This CDR3 reads CASNLLAGITDTQYF. CDR3 DNA sequence: TGTGCCAGCAATCTGCTAGCGGGGATTACAGATACGCAGTATTTT.

This clonotype was seen many times. The chain is built from TRBV9 and TRBJ1-1, with 8 bases fitting TRBD1. Trimming removed 1 base from V and 4 bases from J; junction bases left unmatched: 3. CDR1 SGDLS and CDR2 YYNGEE come from the germline V gene. The CDR3 contains 14 residues. Here the CDR3 DNA reads TGTGCCAGCAGCGTAAGGACAGGGATCACTGAAGCTTTCTTT. This translates into CASSVRTGITEAFF.

In this sample, this clonotype turned up many times. This chain links TRBV9 with TRBJ2-5, with no clear D. V lost 1 base and J 5 bases, leaving 12 bases between the germline ends. The CDR3 length is 14 residues. The germline V gene encodes CDR1 SGDLS and CDR2 YYNGEE. This chain's CDR3 is CASSVQPAGETQYF. The CDR3 DNA is TGTGCCAGCAGCGTACAGCCGGCCGGGGAGACCCAGTACTTC.

This clonotype was seen ten or more times. The CDR3 nucleotides are TGTGCCAGCAGCGTAGAGCCATTAATGGGCACAGATACGCAGTATTTT. Encoded protein: CASSVEPLMGTDTQYF. This chain connects TRBV9 to TRBJ2-3; D gene uncertain. V gave up 0 bases and J gave up 1 base, with 12 bases separating them. CDR3 length: 16 residues. Germline V gene sequence: CDR1 SGDLS, CDR2 YYNGEE.

By frequency in the sample, this clonotype is medium-sized. This rearrangement joins TRBV29-1 to TRBJ1-6; no definite D call. This CDR3 is built from 16 residues. Germline V lookup: CDR1 SQVTM, CDR2 ANQGSEA. V lost 0 bases and J lost 2, with 11 bases in between. The CDR3 spells CSVEDHDTPYNSPLHF. The CDR3 coding sequence is TGCAGCGTTGAAGATCATGACACTCCCTATAATTCACCCCTCCACTTT.

Within the sample, this clonotype is medium-sized (0.01 to 0.1%). This rearrangement joins TRBV9 to TRBJ2-3; D is uncertain. Trimming took 1 base from V and 6 from J, leaving 9 bases between them. This CDR3 region has 13 residues. Germline CDR1 SGDLS, CDR2 YYNGEE. CDR3 amino acids: CASSVPAVDTQYF. The CDR3 bases are TGTGCCAGCAGCGTACCTGCGGTGGATACGCAGTATTTT. Complete variable domain (other parts from reference TRBV9 and TRBJ2-3): DSGVTQTPKHLITATGQRVTLRCSPRSGDLSVYWYQQSLDQGLQFLIQYYNGEERAKGNILERFSAQQFPDLHSELNLSSLELGDSALYFCASSVPAVDTQYFGPGTRLTVL.

By proportion, this clonotype is medium-sized. V and J are TRBV9 and TRBJ2-2; D is uncertain. Trimming left V 0 bases short and J 7 bases short, with 19 bases between. The CDR3 length is 17 residues. CDR1 SGDLS and CDR2 YYNGEE come from the germline V gene. The CDR3 spells CASSVEMVNLDVGELFF. In nucleotides, the CDR3 is TGTGCCAGCAGCGTAGAAATGGTCAATTTGGACGTCGGGGAGCTGTTTTTT.

This clonotype was seen at least ten times. The V call is TRBV9, the J call TRBJ1-2; the D gene is possibly TRBD1 (5 bases). Germline values: CDR1 SGDLS, CDR2 YYNGEE. V lost 4 bases and J 4 bases, leaving 23 bases between the germline ends. The CDR3 consists of 17 residues. The chain's CDR3 is CASSPQGKQQRGYGYTF. The CDR3 region has the DNA TGTGCCAGCAGCCCTCAGGGTAAACAGCAAAGGGGCTATGGCTACACCTTC.

This clonotype is deemed medium-sized. The gene calls are TRBV9 and TRBJ2-3, with unresolved D. CDR1 and CDR2 (germline): SGDLS, YYNGEE. CDR3 length equals 12 residues. Trimming shortened V by 0 bases and J by 3 bases, and 2 bases separated the two germline ends. DNA for the CDR3: TGTGCCAGCAGCGTAGTAACAGATACGCAGTATTTT. This sequence encodes CASSVVTDTQYF.

At least ten counts were recorded for this clonotype. V is TRBV9 and J is TRBJ2-2; 7 nucleotides match TRBD2. V lost 3 bases to trimming and J lost 5 bases; unmatched junction nucleotides: 7. The CDR3 covers 15 residues. The germline CDR1 and CDR2 sequences are SGDLS and YYNGEE. CDR3 DNA sequence: TGTGCCAGCAGCGGAACGGGGGGAGAGACCGGGGAGCTGTTTTTT. Protein: CASSGTGGETGELFF.

This clonotype was seen at least ten times. CDR3 coding DNA: TGTGCCAGCAGCGGCGGACTAGTGGTTTCCACCGGGGAGCTGTTTTTT. Amino acid sequence: CASSGGLVVSTGELFF. The genes are TRBV9 and TRBJ2-2; 7 bases are a match to TRBD2. Trimming took 3 bases from V and 4 from J; bases not matched to a gene: 9. The CDR3 runs to 16 residues. From germline, CDR1 is SGDLS and CDR2 YYNGEE.

This clonotype was detected many times. The chain employs TRBV9 and TRBJ2-1; maybe TRBD2 (5 bases). The V gene lost 5 bases and the J gene lost 9 bases, with 12 bases spanning the gap. Germline lookup yields CDR1 SGDLS and CDR2 YYNGEE. The CDR3 length is 12 residues. This CDR3 is CASRGAAGEQFF. The CDR3 bases are TGTGCCAGCAGAGGAGCGGCGGGTGAGCAGTTCTTC. Variable domain in full (rest from reference TRBV9 and TRBJ2-1): DSGVTQTPKHLITATGQRVTLRCSPRSGDLSVYWYQQSLDQGLQFLIQYYNGEERAKGNILERFSAQQFPDLHSELNLSSLELGDSALYFCASRGAAGEQFFGPGTRLTVL.

This clonotype has ten or more counts. The V and J genes are TRBV9 and TRBJ2-1, with D tentatively TRBD1 or TRBD2 (5 bases each). Germline V gene data show CDR1 as SGDLS and CDR2 as YYNGEE. The CDR3 sequence is 16 residues long. V was pared by 0 bases and J by 8 bases, with 18 bases between. CDR3 DNA: TGTGCCAGCAGCGTAGACGTACGAGGGGTGTGGGATGAGCAGTTCTTC. Its translation is CASSVDVRGVWDEQFF.

This clonotype came up many times. The chain carries TRBV9 and TRBJ2-1; D tentatively fits TRBD1 or TRBD2 (5 bases each). Trimming stripped 0 bases from V and 1 base from J, with 8 bases between. The V gene's germline CDR1 is SGDLS and CDR2 YYNGEE. This CDR3 is built from 15 residues. The DNA for the CDR3 is TGTGCCAGCAGCGTAGTTGGGGGATCCTACAATGAGCAGTTCTTC. Its protein product is CASSVVGGSYNEQFF.

Many counts were recorded for this clonotype. The chain has TRBV9 and TRBJ2-1, with 10 positions matching TRBD2. Germline values: CDR1 SGDLS, CDR2 YYNGEE. The junction had 8 bases not matched to a gene; V was cut back by 0 bases and J by 5 bases. The CDR3 runs to 17 residues. Written as DNA, the CDR3 is TGTGCCAGCAGCGTAGTCGGTAGCGGGGGGATAGACAATGAGCAGTTCTTC. Translated, it gives CASSVVGSGGIDNEQFF. The full variable domain, its missing parts supplied by reference TRBV9 and TRBJ2-1, is DSGVTQTPKHLITATGQRVTLRCSPRSGDLSVYWYQQSLDQGLQFLIQYYNGEERAKGNILERFSAQQFPDLHSELNLSSLELGDSALYFCASSVVGSGGIDNEQFFGPGTRLTVL.

The table lists this clonotype with many counts. CDR3 nucleotides: TGTGCCAGCAGCGTAGGGGTGGGAGGGCCGGAGGAGCAGTTCTTC. It encodes CASSVGVGGPEEQFF. The chain uses TRBV9 and TRBJ2-1; 7 nucleotides line up with TRBD2. The CDR3 totals 15 residues. In germline, CDR1 is SGDLS, CDR2 YYNGEE. The junction had 10 bases not matched to a gene; V was cut back by 0 bases and J by 10 bases.

This clonotype is deemed medium-sized (0.01 to 0.1%). The J gene is TRBJ2-7, the V gene TRBV9; 8 bases are a match to TRBD1. The CDR3 runs to 16 residues. V was clipped by 0 bases and J by 5 bases; unmatched bases: 10. The V gene's germline CDR1 is SGDLS and CDR2 YYNGEE. Here the CDR3 reads CASSVAGQGLRNEQYF. The CDR3 coding sequence is TGTGCCAGCAGCGTAGCTGGACAGGGATTGAGGAACGAGCAGTACTTC. Based on the CDR3 plus reference TRBV9 and TRBJ2-7, the full variable domain is DSGVTQTPKHLITATGQRVTLRCSPRSGDLSVYWYQQSLDQGLQFLIQYYNGEERAKGNILERFSAQQFPDLHSELNLSSLELGDSALYFCASSVAGQGLRNEQYFGPGTRLTVT.

This clonotype was recorded at least ten times. The chain has TRBV9 and TRBJ2-7, with TRBD2 matching over 11 bases. The junction had 8 bases not matched to a gene; V was cut back by 0 bases and J by 0 bases. This CDR3 has 18 residues. CDR1 is SGDLS, CDR2 YYNGEE, per germline. The CDR3 reads CASSVESSGRPASYEQYF. CDR3 in DNA: TGTGCCAGCAGCGTAGAGTCTAGCGGGAGGCCCGCCTCCTACGAGCAGTACTTC.

CDR3 sequence (DNA): TGTGCCAGCAGCTCCTCCGGGACGGGGAACACTGAAGCTTTCTTT. This encodes CASSSSGTGNTEAFF. The chain couples TRBV9 to TRBJ1-1; perhaps TRBD1 as D (5 bases). This CDR3 spans 15 amino acids. CDR1 is SGDLS and CDR2 is YYNGEE in the germline V gene. V was cut by 4 bases and J by 1 base, with 14 bases left in between.

The rearrangement joins TRBV9 to TRBJ2-3; no clear D gene. Germline CDR1 SGDLS, CDR2 YYNGEE. The CDR3 extends over 15 amino acids. V was clipped by 2 bases and J by 4 bases, with 14 bases between them. The CDR3 coding sequence is TGTGCCAGCAGCGTCGGCGGCGCTTTCGCAGATACGCAGTATTTT. The encoded protein is CASSVGGAFADTQYF. The entire variable domain, with the rest obtained from reference TRBV9 and TRBJ2-3, is as follows: DSGVTQTPKHLITATGQRVTLRCSPRSGDLSVYWYQQSLDQGLQFLIQYYNGEERAKGNILERFSAQQFPDLHSELNLSSLELGDSALYFCASSVGGAFADTQYFGPGTRLTVL.

A few counts support this clonotype. V gene TRBV9 combines with J gene TRBJ2-2, with D possibly being TRBD2 (5 bases). Germline V gene sequence: CDR1 SGDLS, CDR2 YYNGEE. V lost 0 bases and J 6 bases, leaving 18 bases between the germline ends. The CDR3 has 17 amino acids. CDR3 bases: TGTGCCAGCAGCGTAGCTGGCGGGCAGCTCCCCCCCGGGGAGCTGTTTTTT. Translating gives CASSVAGGQLPPGELFF.

In this sample, this clonotype turned up many times. The rearrangement uses TRBV9 and TRBJ2-3, with D perhaps TRBD2 (5 bases). Per germline, CDR1 SGDLS and CDR2 YYNGEE. This CDR3 contains 13 residues. Deletions cut 5 bases from V and 3 bases from J, with 10 bases between. CDR3 DNA: TGTGCCAGCAGTAGGACGGGAACAGATACGCAGTATTTT. Protein: CASSRTGTDTQYF. Drawing the rest from reference TRBV9 and TRBJ2-3, the complete variable domain is DSGVTQTPKHLITATGQRVTLRCSPRSGDLSVYWYQQSLDQGLQFLIQYYNGEERAKGNILERFSAQQFPDLHSELNLSSLELGDSALYFCASSRTGTDTQYFGPGTRLTVL.